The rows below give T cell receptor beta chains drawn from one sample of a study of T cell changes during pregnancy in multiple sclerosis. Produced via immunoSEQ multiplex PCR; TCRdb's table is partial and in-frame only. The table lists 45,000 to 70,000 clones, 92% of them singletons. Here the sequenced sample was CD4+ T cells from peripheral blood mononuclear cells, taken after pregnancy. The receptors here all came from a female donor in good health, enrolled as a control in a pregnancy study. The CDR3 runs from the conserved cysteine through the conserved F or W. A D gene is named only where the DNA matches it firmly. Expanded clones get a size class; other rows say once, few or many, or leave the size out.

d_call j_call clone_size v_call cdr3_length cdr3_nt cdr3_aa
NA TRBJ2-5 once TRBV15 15 TGTGCCACCAGCAGGGCTCAGGGGGGCGGAGAGACCCAGTACTTC CATSRAQGGGETQYF
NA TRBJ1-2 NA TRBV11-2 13 TGTGCCAGCAGCTTAGACGGGGATGGTGGCTACACCTTC CASSLDGDGGYTF
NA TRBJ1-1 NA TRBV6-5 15 TGTGCCAGCAGTTACTCCCACAGCATGAACACTGAAGCTTTCTTT CASSYSHSMNTEAFF
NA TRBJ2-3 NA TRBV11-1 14 TGTGCCAGCAGCGCCAACAGGGACCCAGATACGCAGTATTTT CASSANRDPDTQYF
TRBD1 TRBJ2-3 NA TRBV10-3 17 TGTGCCATCAGTGATGGGCCGACAGGGGCCGGCACAGATACGCAGTATTTT CAISDGPTGAGTDTQYF
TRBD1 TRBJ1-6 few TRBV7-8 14 TGTGCCAGCAGCCCCTCCAGGGGGCGTTCACCCCTCCACTTT CASSPSRGRSPLHF
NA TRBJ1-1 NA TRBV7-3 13 TGTGCCAGCAGCCGCGACAGCTACACTGAAGCTTTCTTT CASSRDSYTEAFF
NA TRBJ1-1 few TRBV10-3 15 TGTGCCATCAGTGAGTCTTCCACCGGGAACACTGAAGCTTTCTTT CAISESSTGNTEAFF
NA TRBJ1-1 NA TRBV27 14 TGTGCCAGCACATTGACCAGAGGGAACACTGAAGCTTTCTTT CASTLTRGNTEAFF
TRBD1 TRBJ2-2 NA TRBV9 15 TGTGCCAGCAGCCCCACGACAGGGTTGGCCGGGGAGCTGTTTTTT CASSPTTGLAGELFF
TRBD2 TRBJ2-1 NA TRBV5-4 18 TGTGCCAGCAGCTTGGCTTCTAGCGGGGTCACACTTCACGGTGAGCAGTTCTTC CASSLASSGVTLHGEQFF
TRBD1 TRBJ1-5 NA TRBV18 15 TGTGCCAGCTCACTGGGACAGGTTCCGAATCAGCCCCAGCATTTT CASSLGQVPNQPQHF
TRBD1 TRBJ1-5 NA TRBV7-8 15 TGTGCCAGCAGCGACGGACAGGGGACATATCAGCCCCAGCATTTT CASSDGQGTYQPQHF
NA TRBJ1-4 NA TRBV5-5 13 TGTGCCAGCAGCTCGGGTCCCGGGGAGGGACTGTTTTTT CASSSGPGEGLFF
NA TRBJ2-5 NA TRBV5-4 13 TGTGCCAGCAGCTATCCGGGTCCGGAGACCCAGTACTTC CASSYPGPETQYF
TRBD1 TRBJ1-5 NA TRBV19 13 TGTGCCAGTAGTATCCGGGACAGGGGGTCCCAGCATTTT CASSIRDRGSQHF
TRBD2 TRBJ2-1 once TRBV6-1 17 TGTGCCAGCAGTGAAGCAACCGGCCTTCTTGGGGGGGATGAGCAGTTCTTC CASSEATGLLGGDEQFF
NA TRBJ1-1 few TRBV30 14 TGTGCCTGGATCAATAAAAATACAGGCGCTGAAGCTTTCTTT CAWINKNTGAEAFF
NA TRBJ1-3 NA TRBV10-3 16 TGTGCCATCAGCCCACGACAGGAGAGCTCTGGAAACACCATATATTTT CAISPRQESSGNTIYF
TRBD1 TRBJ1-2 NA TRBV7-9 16 TGTGCCAGCAGCCGAGATACAGGGGGTCGGAACTATGGCTACACCTTC CASSRDTGGRNYGYTF
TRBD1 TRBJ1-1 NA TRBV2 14 TGTGCCAGCAGTGGGGACAGCTTGAACACTGAAGCTTTCTTT CASSGDSLNTEAFF
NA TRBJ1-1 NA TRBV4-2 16 TGTGCCAGCAGCCAAGGTGCGCAGGGGATAGGCACTGAAGCTTTCTTT CASSQGAQGIGTEAFF
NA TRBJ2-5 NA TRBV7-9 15 TGTGCCAGCAGCTTAGGAGACCGGGACAAAGAGACCCAGTACTTC CASSLGDRDKETQYF
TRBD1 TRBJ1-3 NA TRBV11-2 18 TGTGCCAGCAGCTCCCCCAGGGGGGAATATAAAAAGGGAAACACCATATATTTT CASSSPRGEYKKGNTIYF